This T cell receptor (beta chain) was observed in a study of T cells in Graves' hyperthyroidism and ophthalmopathy. Regarding the study as a whole: Blood held most thyroid clonotypes expanded above 0.001 frequency. A median approximately 6.5 months before onset, the model predicted ophthalmopathy.

There are 14 residues in the CDR3. Germline values: CDR1 WNHNN, CDR2 SYGVQD (reference sequence). V was pared by 7 bases and J by 2 bases, with 6 bases of the junction left unmatched. With respect to this clonotype: Its antigen is not identified.

Hyperthyroidism patients were newly diagnosed, had disease duration under 2 months, and were aged 18 to 65 years. Used for diagnoses were clinical symptoms, serum thyroxine and TRAb, thyroid ultrasound and orbital computed tomography. Amplified TCR beta CDR3 regions came from RNA transcripts. Primed by the HTBI set, a first-round RT-PCR was run on the TCR CDR3. TCRdb re-called the multiplex PCR reads with MiXCR, one entry per CDR3 protein. Of approximately 28,000 distinct CDR3 sequences in the sample, under 55% were seen once. The genes are TRBV10-1 and TRBJ2-7; 9 bases line up with TRBD1. The sample was blood. The sequence came from a woman between 25 and 40 years old with Graves' hyperthyroidism. The CDR3 sequence: CASTGQGSPYEQYF. The CDR3 coding sequence is TGCGCCAGCACCGGACAGGGGTCCCCCTACGAGCAGTACTTC.